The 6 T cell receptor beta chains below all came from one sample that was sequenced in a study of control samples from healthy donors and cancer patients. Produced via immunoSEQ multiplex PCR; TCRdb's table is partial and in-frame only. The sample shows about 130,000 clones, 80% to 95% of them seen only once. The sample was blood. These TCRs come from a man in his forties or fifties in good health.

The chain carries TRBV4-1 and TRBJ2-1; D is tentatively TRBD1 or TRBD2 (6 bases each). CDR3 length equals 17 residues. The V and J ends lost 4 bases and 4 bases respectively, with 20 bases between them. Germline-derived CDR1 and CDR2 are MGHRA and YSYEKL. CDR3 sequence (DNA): TGCGCCAGCAGCCCGGTAGGGGGGCCTATACTATACAATGAGCAGTTCTTC. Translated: CASSPVGGPILYNEQFF.

This CDR3 is CASSLRGVTDTQYF. The CDR3 DNA follows: TGTGCCAGCAGCTTAAGAGGCGTCACAGATACGCAGTATTTT. The V and J genes are TRBV7-3 and TRBJ2-3; unclear D gene. V was trimmed by 1 base and J by 2 bases, leaving 7 bases between them. The germline V gene encodes CDR1 SGHTA and CDR2 FQGTGA. CDR3 size: 14 residues.

Written as DNA, the CDR3 is TGTGCCAGCAGCCAAGTAACTAGCACAGATACGCAGTATTTT. Protein sequence: CASSQVTSTDTQYF. J is TRBJ2-3 and V is TRBV2, with D unresolved. Germline CDR1 and CDR2: SNHLY and FYNNEI. Trimming shortened V by 6 bases and J by 0 bases, and 10 bases separated the two germline ends. This CDR3 comprises 14 residues.

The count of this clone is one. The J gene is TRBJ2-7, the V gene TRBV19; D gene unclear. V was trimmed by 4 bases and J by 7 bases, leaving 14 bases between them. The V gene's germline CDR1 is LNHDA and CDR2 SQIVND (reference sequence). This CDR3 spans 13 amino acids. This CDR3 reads CASSTAANREQYF. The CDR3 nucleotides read TGTGCCAGTAGTACGGCGGCCAACCGAGAGCAGTACTTC.

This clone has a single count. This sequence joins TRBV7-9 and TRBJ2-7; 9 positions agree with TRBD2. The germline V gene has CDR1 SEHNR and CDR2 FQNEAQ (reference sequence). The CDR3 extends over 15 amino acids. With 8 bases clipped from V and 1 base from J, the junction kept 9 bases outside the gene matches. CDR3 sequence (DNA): TGTGCCAGCCGAGCGGAAGCGGGGGGTTCCTACGAGCAGTACTTC. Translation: CASRAEAGGSYEQYF.

CDR3 in amino acids: CASSPTGGAYNEQFF. The CDR3 nucleotides read TGTGCCAGCAGTCCTACAGGGGGCGCCTACAATGAGCAGTTCTTC. The rearrangement joins TRBV27 to TRBJ2-1; 9 bases align to TRBD1. CDR1 and CDR2 (germline): MNHEY, SMNVEV (reference sequence). The length of the CDR3 is 15 residues. J was trimmed by 2 bases and V by 5 bases; bases with no gene match: 4.